This T cell receptor beta chain originates from a study of T cell responses to AZD1222 COVID-19 vaccine. CDR3 length: 14 residues. V lost 7 bases to trimming and J lost 0 bases; unmatched junction nucleotides: 4. CDR1 is SNHLY and CDR2 is FYNNEI in the germline V gene. Profiling relied on immunoSEQ multiplex PCR, and the TCRdb table lists in-frame clones only, not all of them. The sample has roughly 130,000 clones; around 94% are singletons. As for this clone: Its antigen is unidentified.

Overall study findings and caveats: Donors in the cohort were predominantly white British and more often female, and clonal diversity was possibly underestimated.

The V call is TRBV2, the J call TRBJ1-1, with TRBD1 identical over 8 bases. The TCR originated in an adult in good health. This specimen was peripheral blood, taken on day 0 of AZD1222 vaccination. Written as DNA, the CDR3 is TGTGCCAGCAACGGACAGGGAATGAACACTGAAGCTTTCTTT. It yields the protein CASNGQGMNTEAFF.